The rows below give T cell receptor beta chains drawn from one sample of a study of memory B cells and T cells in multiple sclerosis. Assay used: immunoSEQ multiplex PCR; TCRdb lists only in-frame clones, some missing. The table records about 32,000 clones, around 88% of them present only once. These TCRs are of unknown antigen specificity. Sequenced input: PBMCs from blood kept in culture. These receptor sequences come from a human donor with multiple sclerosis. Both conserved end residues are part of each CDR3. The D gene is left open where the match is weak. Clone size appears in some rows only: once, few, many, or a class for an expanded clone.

TGTGCCAGCAGCCCTTCAGGGGGGTGGGCAGATACGCAGTATTTT	CASSPSGGWADTQYF	15	.	.	TRBV7-3	TRBJ2-3
TGTGCCAGCAGCTCCCCACCGAGCTCCTACAATGAGCAGTTCTTC	CASSSPPSSYNEQFF	15	.	.	TRBV5-4	TRBJ2-1
TGTGCCAGCAGCCTACTCCTGGACAGCTCCTACGAGCAGTACTTC	CASSLLLDSSYEQYF	15	.	.	TRBV11-2	TRBJ2-7
TGTGCCAGTAGTATATCCCGTAACGGGGCGAACACTGAAGCTTTCTTT	CASSISRNGANTEAFF	16	.	.	TRBV19	TRBJ1-1
TGTGCCAGTGGGGATCAACAGGGAGCCTATGGCTACACCTTC	CASGDQQGAYGYTF	14	few	.	TRBV19	TRBJ1-2
TGTGCCAGCAGTTTATGCTTCAGGGGGGATTTCGATCAGCCCCAGCATTTT	CASSLCFRGDFDQPQHF	17	few	TRBD1	TRBV28	TRBJ1-5
TGTGCCAGCAGCTCCCTGGACAGTGACTACGAGCAGTACTTC	CASSSLDSDYEQYF	14	.	.	TRBV7-8	TRBJ2-7
TGTGCCAGCAGCTCTCGTACATCTACCAGCGGGGCCTCCTACAATGAGCAGTTCTTC	CASSSRTSTSGASYNEQFF	19	.	TRBD2	TRBV11-3	TRBJ2-1
TGTGCCAGTAGTACAGGGGGCGGTCAGCCCCAGCATTTT	CASSTGGGQPQHF	13	.	TRBD1	TRBV19	TRBJ1-5
TGTGCCAGCAGTCTAGGACCTTTAGATACGCAGTATTTT	CASSLGPLDTQYF	13	.	.	TRBV11-3	TRBJ2-3
TGCGCCAGCAGCTTGGCGGCAGGGCGGTTCGTGAACACTGAAGCTTTCTTT	CASSLAAGRFVNTEAFF	17	.	.	TRBV5-1	TRBJ1-1
TGCAGCGGGTCGACAGGGATGAACACTGAAGCTTTCTTT	CSGSTGMNTEAFF	13	.	TRBD1	TRBV29-1	TRBJ1-1
TGTGCCAGCAGCCCAGTAGCGGGAGGAAGGACCGGGGAGCTGTTTTTT	CASSPVAGGRTGELFF	16	.	TRBD2	TRBV14	TRBJ2-2
TGCGCCAGCAGCTTGGCCTTAGAGGGAATCAACGTCCTGACTTTC	CASSLALEGINVLTF	15	.	.	TRBV5-1	TRBJ2-6
TGTGCCAGCAGCTCGCCACAGGGGTACGACGAGCAGTACTTC	CASSSPQGYDEQYF	14	.	TRBD1	TRBV13	TRBJ2-7
TGTGCCAGCAGTTACACAGGGGGCGAATACGAGCAGTACTTC	CASSYTGGEYEQYF	14	.	TRBD1	TRBV6-4	TRBJ2-7
TGCGCCAGCAGCCTGACAGGGGTATCCTACGAGCAGTACTTC	CASSLTGVSYEQYF	14	.	TRBD1	TRBV5-1	TRBJ2-7
TGTGCCAGCAGCCGGGACAGCATGAACACTGAAGCTTTCTTT	CASSRDSMNTEAFF	14	.	TRBD1	TRBV7-3	TRBJ1-1
TGTGCCAGCAGCTTGACTAGCGGGCGGCACAATGAGCAGTTCTTC	CASSLTSGRHNEQFF	15	.	TRBD2	TRBV5-5	TRBJ2-1
TGTGCCACCAGTTCACGGGATACGCAGTATTTT	CATSSRDTQYF	11	.	.	TRBV15	TRBJ2-3
TGTGCCAGCAGCTTAATAGAGAACACCGGGGAGCTGTTTTTT	CASSLIENTGELFF	14	.	.	TRBV7-3	TRBJ2-2
TGTGCCAGTACCACAGACAGGTCTAATGAAAAACTGTTTTTT	CASTTDRSNEKLFF	14	.	.	TRBV4-2	TRBJ1-4
TGTGCCAGCAGCTCCTGGACAGGGGGCGATCAGCCCCAGCATTTT	CASSSWTGGDQPQHF	15	.	TRBD1	TRBV7-9	TRBJ1-5
TGTGCCAGCAGTGTAAGAGGACAGGGGGCGCTCGGCTACACCTTC	CASSVRGQGALGYTF	15	.	TRBD1	TRBV2	TRBJ1-2
TGTGCCAGCAGCTTGGCGGCAGGGATGGAGACCCAGTACTTC	CASSLAAGMETQYF	14	.	.	TRBV5-6	TRBJ2-5
TGTGCCAGTAGTATCCTGGGTATGGGGGATCAGCCCCAGCATTTT	CASSILGMGDQPQHF	15	.	.	TRBV19	TRBJ1-5
TGTGCCAGCAGTGGCCTAGCGGGAGTGGTAGAGACCCAGTACTTC	CASSGLAGVVETQYF	15	.	TRBD2	TRBV25-1	TRBJ2-5
TGTGCCAGCAGCTTATCCGGGGAAAAACTGTTTTTT	CASSLSGEKLFF	12	.	.	TRBV7-2	TRBJ1-4
TGTGCCAGCAGTGTCGGTCGCAAGAACACTGAAGCTTTCTTT	CASSVGRKNTEAFF	14	.	.	TRBV2	TRBJ1-1
TGTGCCACCAGCAGAGGAGTACTGAACACTGAAGCTTTCTTT	CATSRGVLNTEAFF	14	.	.	TRBV15	TRBJ1-1
TGTGCCAGCAGTGCCCTAGACATGGACCACGGCTACACCTTC	CASSALDMDHGYTF	14	.	.	TRBV6-1	TRBJ1-2
TGTGCCAGCAGCTCCGAGACTAGCAGGGATACGCAGTATTTT	CASSSETSRDTQYF	14	few	TRBD2	TRBV7-9	TRBJ2-3
TGTGCCAGCAGCTCAGGGGTTAGAACGGACACTGAAGCTTTCTTT	CASSSGVRTDTEAFF	15	.	.	TRBV5-4	TRBJ1-1
TGTGCCAGCAGTTATACCACGGTGAATGAGCAGTTCTTC	CASSYTTVNEQFF	13	.	.	TRBV6-5	TRBJ2-1
TGTGCCAGCAGTTATTCCGGCACCGATGGGGGAGATACGCAGTATTTT	CASSYSGTDGGDTQYF	16	.	.	TRBV6-5	TRBJ2-3
TGCGCCAGCAGCATATCCGGGACTAGCGGGTACAATGAGCAGTTCTTC	CASSISGTSGYNEQFF	16	.	TRBD2	TRBV5-1	TRBJ2-1
TGTGCCAGCTCACGTAGGACTGGACAGATGAACACTGAAGCTTTCTTT	CASSRRTGQMNTEAFF	16	.	.	TRBV18	TRBJ1-1
TGTGCCAGCAGTTTGATACTAGCGGGAGGAGTGAATGAGCAGTTCTTC	CASSLILAGGVNEQFF	16	.	TRBD2	TRBV27	TRBJ2-1
TGCGCCAGCAGCTACGCCGAGGGAAATGAGCAGTTCTTC	CASSYAEGNEQFF	13	.	.	TRBV5-1	TRBJ2-1
TGTGCCAGCAGCACCGTTTCCTACGAGCAGTACTTC	CASSTVSYEQYF	12	.	.	TRBV5-6	TRBJ2-7
TGTGCCAGCATCCAAAGGGGAGTAGAATACACCATATATTTT	CASIQRGVEYTIYF	14	.	.	TRBV21-1	TRBJ1-3
TGCGCCAGCAGCCAAGGAGGGGGGTTCACTGAAGCTTTCTTT	CASSQGGGFTEAFF	14	.	.	TRBV4-1	TRBJ1-1
TGTGCCAGCAGCTTAGAGGCGGGGCAGTACTTC	CASSLEAGQYF	11	.	.	TRBV11-2	TRBJ2-7
TGTGCCAGCAGATTAGGTCCGGGTATAACGTCTAACTATGGCTACACCTTC	CASRLGPGITSNYGYTF	17	.	.	TRBV11-2	TRBJ1-2